The rows below give T cell receptor beta chains drawn from one sample of a study of cytomegalovirus exposure and HLA in healthy donors. Repertoires were generated with immunoSEQ multiplex PCR, while TCRdb's copy carries only in-frame clones and drops some. The data show approximately 160,000 clones, about 75% seen once. Sequenced: PBMCs. The receptors shown here come from a male donor in good health and CMV-seronegative. CDR3s include the opening cysteine and the closing phenylalanine or tryptophan. The order of the fields is V gene, CDR3 length, D gene, J gene, clone size, CDR3 protein, CDR3 DNA. The D gene is left open where the match is weak. Some rows have no size entry. The others give once, few or many, or a class for an expanded clone.

TRBV6-1,15,NA,TRBJ2-5,NA,CASKVQELYEETQYF,TGTGCCAGCAAAGTACAGGAGTTATACGAAGAGACCCAGTACTTC
TRBV27,15,NA,TRBJ1-4,few,CASSSTVPPNEKLFF,TGTGCCAGCAGTTCGACAGTACCACCTAATGAAAAACTGTTTTTT
TRBV7-8,14,NA,TRBJ2-7,NA,CASSSQEARHEQYF,TGTGCCAGCAGCTCCCAAGAGGCCCGCCACGAGCAGTACTTC
TRBV7-2,13,NA,TRBJ1-6,many,CASSLGPNSPLHF,TGTGCCAGCAGCTTAGGGCCCAATTCACCCCTCCACTTT
TRBV4-2,15,NA,TRBJ2-1,once,CASALFGGASDEQFF,TGTGCCAGCGCCCTTTTTGGGGGGGCGTCGGATGAGCAGTTCTTC
TRBV29-1,13,TRBD1,TRBJ2-7,NA,CSAGRDRGYEQYF,TGCAGCGCAGGTAGGGACAGGGGGTACGAGCAGTACTTC
TRBV4-3,15,TRBD2,TRBJ2-1,NA,CASSPTSGRGDEQFF,TGCGCCAGCAGCCCTACTAGCGGGAGGGGCGATGAGCAGTTCTTC
TRBV27,14,TRBD1,TRBJ1-5,NA,CASRPTGVNQPQHF,TGTGCCAGCAGACCGACAGGGGTAAATCAGCCCCAGCATTTT
TRBV4-3,14,NA,TRBJ1-1,NA,CASSKQVRNTEAFF,TGCGCCAGCAGCAAACAGGTTCGTAACACTGAAGCTTTCTTT
TRBV6-1,14,NA,TRBJ2-4,NA,CASSGGRAKNIQYF,TGTGCCAGCAGTGGGGGCCGAGCCAAAAACATTCAGTACTTC
TRBV6-5,16,TRBD2,TRBJ2-1,few,CASSSATSGGAHEQFF,TGTGCCAGCAGTTCCGCCACTAGCGGGGGGGCCCATGAGCAGTTCTTC
TRBV19,19,NA,TRBJ2-2,NA,CASSFPDARGPRMGGELFF,TGTGCCAGTAGTTTCCCTGATGCCAGGGGCCCACGGATGGGCGGGGAGCTGTTTTTT
TRBV11-2,13,NA,TRBJ2-7,NA,CASSLGGGDEQYF,TGTGCCAGCAGCTTAGGGGGCGGTGACGAGCAGTACTTC
TRBV30,13,TRBD1,TRBJ2-2,NA,CAWSWDSTGELFF,TGTGCCTGGAGTTGGGACAGCACCGGGGAGCTGTTTTTT
TRBV5-1,13,NA,TRBJ1-2,NA,CASSQQGNYGYTF,TGCGCCAGCAGCCAGCAGGGGAACTATGGCTACACCTTC
TRBV15,15,TRBD1,TRBJ1-2,NA,CATSTPTGPFRSYTF,TGTGCCACCAGCACCCCGACAGGGCCCTTTCGTAGCTACACCTTC
TRBV5-1,17,TRBD1,TRBJ1-2,NA,CASSSSRRQGARYGYTF,TGCGCCAGCAGCTCCTCCCGTAGACAGGGGGCGCGTTATGGCTACACCTTC
TRBV18,13,TRBD2,TRBJ2-5,NA,CASSSGLVETQYF,TGTGCCAGCTCATCAGGACTAGTAGAGACCCAGTACTTC
TRBV4-2,16,TRBD2,TRBJ2-7,NA,CASSRPGRSYSYEQYF,TGTGCCAGCAGCCGCCCCGGGAGGAGCTACTCCTACGAGCAGTACTTC
TRBV4-2,16,TRBD1,TRBJ1-5,NA,CASSLFGTGNYQPQHF,TGTGCCAGCAGCCTTTTCGGGACAGGGAACTATCAGCCCCAGCATTTT
TRBV6-6,15,TRBD1,TRBJ1-5,NA,CASSRTGMSNQPQHF,TGTGCCAGCAGTCGGACAGGAATGAGCAATCAGCCCCAGCATTTT
TRBV11-3,17,NA,TRBJ2-3,NA,CASSLGGGPRSTDTQYF,TGTGCCAGCAGCTTAGGCGGGGGCCCACGTAGCACAGATACGCAGTATTTT
TRBV6-1,14,NA,TRBJ1-5,NA,CASSYSGGRQPQHF,TGTGCCAGCAGTTATTCGGGAGGGAGGCAGCCCCAGCATTTT
TRBV5-5,14,NA,TRBJ2-7,NA,CASRKGQSSYEQYF,TGTGCCAGCAGGAAAGGACAGAGCTCCTACGAGCAGTACTTC
TRBV18,18,TRBD1,TRBJ2-1,NA,CASSPRGDRGNSYNEQFF,TGTGCCAGCTCACCAAGAGGCGACAGGGGAAACTCCTACAATGAGCAGTTCTTC
TRBV9,15,TRBD1,TRBJ1-4,once,CASSATGEVGEKLFF,TGTGCCAGCAGCGCCACAGGGGAGGTCGGTGAAAAACTGTTTTTT
TRBV7-8,15,TRBD2,TRBJ2-7,NA,CASSPLAGGTYEQYF,TGTGCCAGCAGCCCACTAGCGGGGGGCACCTACGAGCAGTACTTC
TRBV27,16,NA,TRBJ1-4,NA,CASSSGLVATNEKLFF,TGTGCCAGCAGTTCAGGCCTCGTTGCAACTAATGAAAAACTGTTTTTT
TRBV5-1,14,NA,TRBJ2-3,NA,CASSLGQGGDTQYF,TGCGCCAGCAGCTTAGGGCAGGGCGGAGATACGCAGTATTTT
TRBV18,15,NA,TRBJ2-5,once,CASSPRQGKWETQYF,TGTGCCAGCTCACCAAGGCAGGGGAAGTGGGAGACCCAGTACTTC
TRBV4-1,15,TRBD2,TRBJ2-7,NA,CASSQGSGASYEQYF,TGCGCCAGCAGCCAAGGGAGCGGGGCCTCCTACGAGCAGTACTTC
TRBV2,12,NA,TRBJ1-2,few,CAIQGRLYGYTF,TGTGCCATACAGGGTCGTCTGTATGGCTACACCTTC
TRBV2,13,TRBD1,TRBJ2-3,NA,CASGTVATDTQYF,TGTGCCAGTGGGACAGTTGCCACAGATACGCAGTATTTT
TRBV6-5,13,NA,TRBJ2-7,NA,CACQGTNSYEQYF,TGTGCCTGCCAGGGGACGAACTCCTACGAGCAGTACTTC
TRBV28,16,NA,TRBJ2-7,few,CASSLIILGRGYEQYF,TGTGCCAGCAGTTTGATTATTCTGGGCAGGGGCTACGAGCAGTACTTC
TRBV7-9,13,NA,TRBJ2-3,NA,CASSYSATDTQYF,TGTGCCAGCAGCTATAGCGCGACAGATACGCAGTATTTT
TRBV7-8,16,TRBD2,TRBJ2-1,NA,CASSFKREVAYNEQFF,TGTGCCAGCAGCTTCAAGCGGGAGGTTGCTTACAATGAGCAGTTCTTC
TRBV7-2,16,TRBD1,TRBJ1-1,once,CASSFSRTGGSTEAFF,TGTGCCAGCAGCTTTAGTAGGACAGGGGGGAGTACTGAAGCTTTCTTT
TRBV9,14,TRBD2,TRBJ2-7,once,CASSAWGGAGEQYF,TGTGCCAGCAGCGCGTGGGGAGGGGCTGGCGAGCAGTACTTC
TRBV5-6,16,NA,TRBJ2-1,few,CASSLTKGRRNNEQFF,TGTGCCAGCAGCTTAACGAAGGGGAGGAGAAACAATGAGCAGTTCTTC
TRBV7-2,13,TRBD2,TRBJ2-7,few,CASSLADTYEQYF,TGTGCCAGCAGTCTAGCGGACACCTACGAGCAGTACTTC
TRBV14,16,TRBD1,TRBJ1-6,NA,CASSRLTGENNSPLHF,TGTGCCAGCAGCCGATTGACAGGGGAGAATAATTCACCCCTCCACTTT
TRBV4-1,17,NA,TRBJ1-3,NA,CASRRIGARGAGNTIYF,TGCGCCAGCAGACGGATCGGGGCCAGGGGCGCCGGAAACACCATATATTTT